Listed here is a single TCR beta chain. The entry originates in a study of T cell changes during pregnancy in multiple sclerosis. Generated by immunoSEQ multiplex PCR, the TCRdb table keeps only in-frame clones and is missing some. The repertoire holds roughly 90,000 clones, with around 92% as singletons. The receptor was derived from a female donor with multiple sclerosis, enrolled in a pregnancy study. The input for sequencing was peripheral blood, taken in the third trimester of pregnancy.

In nucleotides, the CDR3 is TGTGCCAGCAGCCCGAGGACAGAGCAGTACTTC. Its translation: CASSPRTEQYF. The chain is built from TRBV21-1 and TRBJ2-7; no DNA check was done on the table's D call, TRBD1. TRBV21-1 is given as a pseudogene. The CDR3 runs 11 residues.